The clone carrying this T cell receptor beta chain showed up just a few times. Assembly of TCR beta libraries relied on iRepertoire HTBI primers together with Arm-PCR of CDR3 regions. Authors' data handling: Analysis of the samples identified 50 to 65 TRBV and around 13 TRBJ segments. TCRdb reanalysed the multiplex PCR reads using MiXCR and keeps one entry per CDR3 protein. V and J calls and clone size were set by TCRdb, not the authors. The table shows some 220,000 distinct CDR3 sequences, with roughly a fifth occurring only once. This sample was included in a study of regulatory T cells in long-lasting Graves disease. Germline V gives CDR1 KGHSH, CDR2 LQKENI. Losses at the gene ends were 6 bases for V and 4 bases for J; bases not matched to a gene: 11. CDR3 length equals 16 residues. Time point described: newly diagnosed GD, antithyroid drugs for less than 3 months. Generation of the TCR library employed RNA extracted from PBMCs.

This sample was shared with a second study, whose subject was T cells in Graves' hyperthyroidism and ophthalmopathy. That paper adds: The HTBI primer set was used in a first-round RT-PCR of the TCR CDR3. Patients with ophthalmopathy were separated from those with stable hyperthyroidism by a 13 V-J model.

The source material was peripheral blood mononuclear cells (PBMCs), sampled at new diagnosis, from a patient treated with antithyroid drugs. The chain links TRBV18 to TRBJ2-1, with 8 bases that match TRBD1. The clonotype originates from a woman in her 30s with Graves disease. Here the CDR3 DNA reads TGTGCCAGCTCCCCGCCGAGGCAGGGGGCGTACAATGAGCAGTTCTTC. It is translated as CASSPPRQGAYNEQFF.